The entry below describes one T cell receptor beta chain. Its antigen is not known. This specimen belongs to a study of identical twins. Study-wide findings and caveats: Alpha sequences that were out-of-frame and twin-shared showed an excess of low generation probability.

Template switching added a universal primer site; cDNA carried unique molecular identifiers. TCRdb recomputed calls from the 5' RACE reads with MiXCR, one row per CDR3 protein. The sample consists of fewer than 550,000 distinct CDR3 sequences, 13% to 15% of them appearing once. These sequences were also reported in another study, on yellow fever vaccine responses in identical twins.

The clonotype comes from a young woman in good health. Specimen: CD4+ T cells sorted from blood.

The CDR3, as DNA: TGTGCCAGCAGCTTAAGTGGTGACAGGAACACTGAAGCTTTCTTT. Protein sequence: CASSLSGDRNTEAFF. The rearrangement links TRBV7-2 to TRBJ1-1; a weak D match, TRBD1 (5 bases). There are 15 residues in the CDR3. V was clipped by 2 bases and J by 1 base, with 11 bases between them. CDR1 and CDR2 from the germline V gene are SGHTA and FQGNSA.